One sample yielded the 5 T cell receptor beta chains listed below, sequenced in a study of blood T cell repertoires in COVID-19. TCRdb's table, derived via immunoSEQ multiplex PCR, lists solely in-frame clones and lacks some. The sample holds approximately 230,000 clones; around 89% are singletons and the top ten take just under 6.5%. Specimen: peripheral blood. These TCRs come from a woman aged 25-40 years with COVID-19, enrolled during active disease.

This chain uses TRBV5-4 with TRBJ2-1, with 8 nucleotides matching TRBD1. The junction had 4 bases not matched to a gene; V was cut back by 3 bases and J by 5 bases. Germline CDR1 is SGHNT and CDR2 is YYREEE (reference sequence). This CDR3 is built from 14 residues. The DNA of the CDR3 is TGTGCCAGCAGCTGGGGACAGGCCGACAATGAGCAGTTCTTC. Protein product: CASSWGQADNEQFF.

The chain couples TRBV28 to TRBJ1-4; the match to TRBD1 covers 8 bases. The germline V gene has CDR1 MDHEN and CDR2 SYDVKM. The ends lost 4 bases at V and 8 bases at J; junction bases unmatched: 9. The CDR3 consists of 15 residues. CDR3 nucleotides: TGTGCCAGCAGTTCCGGGACAGGTTTGAAGGAAAAACTGTTTTTT. The encoded protein is CASSSGTGLKEKLFF.

V is TRBV10-1 and J is TRBJ1-1, with a possible D match to TRBD1 (5 bases). The CDR3 is 13 amino acids. V lost 8 bases and J lost 0, with 10 bases in between. Germline values: CDR1 WNHNN, CDR2 SYGVQD (reference sequence). Here the CDR3 DNA reads TGCGCCAGCGTGGGGCGAGTGAACACTGAAGCTTTCTTT. As protein: CASVGRVNTEAFF.

This sequence joins TRBV15 and TRBJ2-7, with 7 bases lining up with TRBD1. The CDR3 is 15 amino acids. The germline V gene encodes CDR1 LNHNV and CDR2 YYDKDF (reference sequence). V gave up 0 bases and J gave up 7 bases; unmatched junction bases: 9. CDR3 amino acids: CATSRDQTGFGEQYF. The CDR3 DNA sequence: TGTGCCACCAGCAGAGACCAGACAGGGTTTGGGGAGCAGTACTTC.

This chain uses TRBV19 with TRBJ1-5, with D perhaps matching TRBD1 (6 bases). V lost 7 bases and J lost 7, with 17 bases in between. The V gene's germline CDR1 is LNHDA and CDR2 SQIVND (reference sequence). CDR3 length: 14 residues. CDR3 sequence (DNA): TGTGCCAGTATTGACACAGGGCGTGGACAGCCCCAGCATTTT. Amino acids: CASIDTGRGQPQHF.